This T cell receptor beta chain is from a study of blood T cell repertoires in COVID-19. How the authors handled the data: Reference gene primer amplification in the assay estimated nucleated cell counts. Measured with immunoSEQ multiplex PCR; TCRdb has only the in-frame clones, and not every one. V and J calls and clone size are given by that table; D and trimming were obtained from the DNA. This sample has hundreds of thousands of clones, with around 90% found just once. Enrollees, about 18 to 95 years old, lived in 24 US areas. Unmatched junction bases numbered 0, after V lost 4 bases and J lost 0 bases. This CDR3 has 13 residues.

The chain carries TRBV12-3 or TRBV12-4 and TRBJ2-7; 7 bases match TRBD2. This clonotype was sampled from a woman in her twenties or thirties with acute COVID-19. The specimen sequenced was PBMCs or T cells enriched from blood (not recorded which). CDR3 in DNA: TGTGCCAGCAGTTCGGGGGGCTCCTACGAGCAGTACTTC. Protein product: CASSSGGSYEQYF.